Described below is a single T cell receptor beta chain sequence and its context. The antigen is not known. Other DNA variants within this sample encode the same CDR3. The method was immunoSEQ multiplex PCR; TCRdb's version includes in-frame clones alone and lacks a portion of them. The table lists millions of clones, approximately 92% of them singletons. CDR3 size: 14 residues. Germline assignment: CDR1 SGHRS and CDR2 YFSETQ. With 0 bases removed from V and 2 bases from J, the gap between germline ends came to 8 bases. The data are from a study of shared clonotypes between healthy human individuals. Looking at the study overall: Three plates were used per donor for CD4 naive, three for CD4 memory, two for CD8 naive and one for CD8 memory.

General study results and limits: Clonotypes shared by all four sorted-subset donors had higher generation probabilities than non-shared clonotypes. Among the subsets, naive ones generally showed larger estimated richness than memory ones.

Donors had no recently reported acute infections or vaccinations and were HIV-negative. The receptor was derived from a man aged 18 to 30 in good health. The chain has TRBV5-1 and TRBJ1-1; no clear D. Material for sequencing was naive CD4+ T cells sorted from blood. As to subset: CD45RA+ positively selected. The CDR3 is CASSLGSLNTEAFF. The CDR3 DNA sequence: TGCGCCAGCAGCTTGGGCAGCTTAAACACTGAAGCTTTCTTT.